This T cell receptor beta chain came from a study of blood T cells in healthy people across ages. CDR1 is ENHRY, CDR2 SYGVKD, per germline. V was pared by 6 bases and J by 3 bases, with 1 base of the junction left unmatched. This CDR3 spans 13 amino acids. Combining a sample-barcoded 5' primer with a J-beta primer mix, a second PCR ran for 7 to 11 cycles. TCRdb processed the 5' RACE reads anew with MiXCR; each CDR3 protein has one entry. The data show about 1.5 million distinct CDR3 sequences, 35% to 45% seen once. Study results and limitations: Estimated diversity that came from one million T cells was considered an underestimate. With age, beta diversity per million T cells declined roughly linearly, significantly by 40 to 50.

With regard to this clonotype: Its target is unknown.

Per-sample yields of isolated PBMCs were at least 6 million. The clonotype comes from a woman between 18 and 30 years old in good health. Sequenced sample: blood. The rearrangement uses TRBV10-3 and TRBJ1-5; 8 bases map to TRBD1. CDR3 loop: CAIRGQVNQPQHF. The CDR3 DNA reads as TGTGCCATCAGGGGACAGGTCAATCAGCCCCAGCATTTT.